What follows are 6 T cell receptor beta chains derived from one specimen sequenced in a study of control samples from healthy donors and cancer patients. This table comes from immunoSEQ multiplex PCR, and its TCRdb copy is limited to in-frame clones, with some not included. The sample gives approximately 100,000 clones, roughly 86% of which show up once; more than 20% is in the top ten. Sequencing input: blood. These receptor sequences come from a man aged 25-40 years in good health.

V usage is TRBV7-9 and J usage is TRBJ1-1; D is ambiguous. V dropped 5 bases and J dropped 7 bases, with 14 bases sitting between them. There are 13 residues in the CDR3. Per the germline V gene, CDR1 is SEHNR and CDR2 is FQNEAQ (reference sequence). DNA for the CDR3: TGTGCCAGCAGCCCCTCCGGGGTTCTTGAAGCTTTCTTT. This encodes CASSPSGVLEAFF. Based on the CDR3 plus reference TRBV7-9 and TRBJ1-1, the full variable domain is DTGVSQNPRHKITKRGQNVTFRCDPISEHNRLYWYRQTLGQGPEFLTYFQNEAQLEKSRLLSDRFSAERPKGSFSTLEIQRTEQGDSAMYLCASSPSGVLEAFFGQGTRLTVV.

The rearrangement uses TRBV11-2 and TRBJ2-5; perhaps D is TRBD1 or TRBD2 (6 bases each). Trimming shortened V by 0 bases and J by 6 bases, and 20 bases separated the two germline ends. This CDR3 comprises 17 residues. Germline CDR1 reads SGHAT; CDR2 reads FQNNGV. The CDR3 nucleotides are TGTGCCAGCAGCTTAGATTCCCGGAGGGACAATCAAAAGACCCAGTACTTC. Protein: CASSLDSRRDNQKTQYF.

The chain links TRBV5-1 to TRBJ1-2; TRBD1 is a possible D gene (6 bases). This CDR3 contains 15 residues. Germline CDR1 is SGHRS and CDR2 is YFSETQ. V dropped 4 bases and J dropped 2 bases, with 15 bases sitting between them. The CDR3 loop is CASSPETGANYGYTF. CDR3 nucleotide sequence: TGCGCCAGCAGCCCGGAGACAGGAGCCAACTATGGCTACACCTTC.

The rearrangement uses TRBV9 and TRBJ2-2, with 8 nucleotides matching TRBD1. Germline-derived CDR1 and CDR2 are SGDLS and YYNGEE. V dropped 1 base and J dropped 6; count of bases not matched to a gene: 5. The CDR3 sequence is 15 residues long. CDR3 sequence reads: CASSVIGQGAGELFF. CDR3 coding DNA: TGTGCCAGCAGCGTAATAGGACAGGGCGCCGGGGAGCTGTTTTTT.

V gene TRBV12-3 or TRBV12-4 combines with J gene TRBJ1-1; 8 nucleotides line up with TRBD1. J was trimmed by 7 bases and V by 3 bases; bases with no gene match: 4. The CDR3 runs to 13 residues. The CDR3 protein is CASSLGQAHEAFF. The CDR3 DNA reads TGTGCCAGCAGTTTGGGACAGGCGCATGAAGCTTTCTTT.

The V gene is TRBV24-1, the J gene TRBJ1-3, with no clear D. V was cut by 3 bases and J by 0 bases, with 8 bases left in between. CDR3 length: 15 residues. Germline loops: CDR1 KGHDR, CDR2 SFDVKD. CDR3: CATSDPAGSGNTIYF. The CDR3 DNA reads TGTGCCACCAGTGATCCCGCGGGCTCTGGAAACACCATATATTTT.